This T cell receptor beta chain was sequenced for a study of T cell changes during pregnancy in multiple sclerosis. This CDR3 is 14 amino acids long. Per the germline V gene, CDR1 is ENHRY and CDR2 is SYGVKD. Trimming at V came to 6 bases and at J to 2 bases, leaving 2 bases not matched to a gene. The data were produced by immunoSEQ multiplex PCR, yet TCRdb's version contains in-frame clones alone and is incomplete. The sample has approximately 22,000 clones, more than 75% seen once. The receptor was isolated from a female donor in good health, enrolled as a control in a pregnancy study. Sequencing used CD4+ T cells from peripheral blood mononuclear cells, obtained in the first trimester of pregnancy. The J gene is TRBJ1-5, the V gene TRBV10-3; 9 nucleotides align to TRBD1. CDR3 sequence reads: CAIRDRGGNQPQHF. CDR3 DNA: TGTGCCATCAGGGACAGGGGCGGCAATCAGCCCCAGCATTTT.